The clone carrying this T cell receptor (beta chain) was counted once. Peripheral blood samples of about 10 milliliters were drawn from each donor. This record comes from a study of blood T cells in healthy people across ages. The second PCR ran about 6 to 12 cycles with a sample-barcoded 5' primer and J-beta primers. The template-switch adaptor was a 5' adaptor with 12 random nucleotides. It tagged each cDNA molecule. Each CDR3 protein gets one entry after TCRdb re-called the 5' RACE reads with MiXCR. The data contain under 1,100,000 distinct CDR3 sequences, roughly a quarter of them singletons. These data were also reused for a study on T cells of mothers and their children. As that report states: Versus unrelated pairs, overlap was slightly higher in related mother-child pairs, without reaching significance.

The clonotype comes from a girl aged 2 to 10 in good health. Sequenced material: blood.

In DNA, the CDR3 is TGTGCCAGCAGCCCGGGAGAAGTGACCCAGTACTTC. Encoded protein: CASSPGEVTQYF. The V gene is TRBV7-9, the J gene TRBJ2-5; D perhaps matches TRBD2 (6 bases). Between the trimmed V and J ends, which lost 5 bases and 7 bases, there was a span of 11 bases. This CDR3 is built from 12 residues. Germline-derived CDR1 and CDR2 are SEHNR and FQNEAQ (reference sequence).